The clone carrying this TCR beta chain is categorized as medium-sized (0.01 to 0.1%). The sample comes from a study of T-cell memory formation after mild COVID-19. TCRdb called the 5' RACE reads again in MiXCR, with one record for every CDR3 protein. This sample has 6,000 or so distinct CDR3 sequences, with over 15% found just once. The CDR3 runs 16 residues. CDR1 MGHRA and CDR2 YSYEKL come from the germline V gene. The germline V and J ends were trimmed by 4 bases and 4 bases, with 18 bases remaining between them. This sequence originates from an adult woman who had mild COVID-19 (a few samples of this study predate the infection). Cell type and time point are not known. V usage is TRBV4-1 and J usage is TRBJ2-3; a weak D match, TRBD2 (6 bases). The sample comprised PBMCs or a T cell subset sorted from them (not recorded which). CDR3 region: CASSRGLLLEADTQYF. The CDR3 DNA reads as TGCGCCAGCAGCCGGGGACTCCTACTGGAGGCAGATACGCAGTATTTT.